Listed below are T cell receptor beta chains from one sample, sequenced in a study of control samples from healthy donors and cancer patients. Sequenced by immunoSEQ multiplex PCR; TCRdb stores in-frame clones only, minus some. Seen here are about 120,000 clones, around nine tenths observed once, and the top ten hold approximately 3.7%. Material: PBMCs. All receptors come from a woman aged 55-69 years with lung cancer. The CDR3 runs from the conserved cysteine through the conserved F or W. D genes are given only for firm matches. Part of the rows lack a size; the others show once, few, many or a class for expanded clones.

>TRBV7-9|-|-|TRBJ2-3
CASSPRGSWDTDTQYF
TGTGCCAGCAGCCCCCGGGGGAGTTGGGACACAGATACGCAGTATTTT
>TRBV6-5|-|-|TRBJ1-1
CASSYWDTDYEAFF
TGTGCCAGCAGTTACTGGGACACCGATTATGAAGCTTTCTTT
>TRBV2|TRBD1|-|TRBJ1-1
CASSPTGAKEAFF
TGTGCCAGCAGCCCGACAGGGGCTAAAGAAGCTTTCTTT
>TRBV24-1|-|-|TRBJ2-1
CATSDSLGRSPYNEQFF
TGTGCCACCAGTGATTCCCTGGGCAGGTCGCCCTACAATGAGCAGTTCTTC
>TRBV18|TRBD1|few|TRBJ2-7
CASSTRGSSEQYF
TGTGCCAGTTCAACCAGGGGGAGCTCCGAGCAGTACTTC
>TRBV18|-|-|TRBJ1-1
CASSLQGGAKNTEAFF
TGTGCCAGCTCCCTTCAAGGGGGGGCTAAGAACACTGAAGCTTTCTTT
>TRBV5-1|-|-|TRBJ1-1
CASSLTGAEYTEAFF
TGCGCCAGCAGCTTGACCGGGGCGGAGTACACTGAAGCTTTCTTT
>TRBV5-6|-|-|TRBJ1-2
CASSLAAGMSGYTF
TGTGCCAGCAGCTTGGCGGCAGGGATGAGCGGCTACACCTTC
>TRBV11-2|TRBD1|once|TRBJ1-2
CASSSLRDSYGYTF
TGTGCCAGCAGCTCCCTCCGGGACAGCTATGGCTACACCTTC
>TRBV14|-|-|TRBJ1-2
CASSQATYGYTF
TGTGCCAGCAGCCAAGCGACCTATGGCTACACCTTC
>TRBV29-1|-|few|TRBJ2-3
CSVEDGQTDTQYF
TGCAGCGTAGAGGATGGTCAAACAGATACGCAGTATTTT
>TRBV5-6|TRBD1|-|TRBJ2-7
CASSQGQGRYEQYF
TGTGCCAGCAGCCAAGGACAGGGAAGATACGAGCAGTACTTC
>TRBV11-3|-|-|TRBJ2-5
CASSLAQEKETQYF
TGTGCCAGCAGCTTAGCACAGGAAAAGGAGACCCAGTACTTC
>TRBV4-3|-|-|TRBJ1-3
CASSQDMGVGNTIYF
TGCGCCAGCAGCCAAGATATGGGAGTTGGAAACACCATATATTTT
>TRBV24-1|TRBD1|-|TRBJ1-1
CATSRQGMNTEAFF
TGTGCCACCAGCCGACAGGGAATGAACACTGAAGCTTTCTTT
>TRBV18|TRBD1|-|TRBJ1-2
CASSPGTGKYYGYTF
TGTGCCAGCTCACCCGGGACAGGGAAGTACTATGGCTACACCTTC
>TRBV7-9|-|-|TRBJ2-2
CASSHPGLHTGELFF
TGTGCCAGCAGCCACCCCGGGCTTCACACCGGGGAGCTGTTTTTT
>TRBV5-6|-|-|TRBJ2-3
CASSLDLSSTDTQYF
TGTGCCAGCAGCTTGGACCTCTCTAGCACAGATACGCAGTATTTT
>TRBV18|-|-|TRBJ2-7
CASTSSKGNYEQYF
TGTGCCAGCACCTCCTCAAAGGGTAACTACGAGCAGTACTTC
>TRBV4-1|-|once|TRBJ1-2
CASSQDYTGRGAGYTF
TGCGCCAGCAGCCAAGATTATACCGGGCGTGGGGCGGGCTACACCTTC
>TRBV2|TRBD1|-|TRBJ1-2
CASRLDRIYGYTF
TGTGCCAGCAGATTGGACAGGATATATGGCTACACCTTC
>TRBV7-8|-|-|TRBJ1-1
CASSLYENTEAFF
TGTGCCAGCAGCTTGTACGAGAACACTGAAGCTTTCTTT
>TRBV11-3|-|-|TRBJ2-1
CASSKTASTYNEQFF
TGTGCCAGCAGCAAGACAGCCTCTACCTACAATGAGCAGTTCTTC
>TRBV5-1|-|-|TRBJ2-3
CASSSGQFSTDTQYF
TGCGCCAGCAGCTCCGGACAGTTTAGCACAGATACGCAGTATTTT
>TRBV12-5|TRBD2|-|TRBJ2-1
CASGLVLAGGPLHNEQFF
TGTGCTAGTGGTTTGGTACTGGCGGGAGGGCCCCTCCACAATGAGCAGTTCTTC
>TRBV5-4|-|-|TRBJ1-2
CASSSARTEFNYGYTF
TGTGCCAGCAGCTCTGCAAGGACAGAGTTTAACTATGGCTACACCTTC
>TRBV5-1|-|-|TRBJ1-1
CASSVVRGTSDGTEAFF
TGCGCCAGCAGCGTTGTGAGGGGTACCTCAGACGGCACTGAAGCTTTCTTT
>TRBV7-7|TRBD2|-|TRBJ2-1
CASSLDPPGLAGSEPNEQFF
TGTGCTAGCAGCCTTGACCCCCCGGGACTAGCGGGGTCCGAGCCTAATGAGCAGTTCTTC
>TRBV6-5|-|-|TRBJ2-7
CASINPGGALYF
TGTGCCAGCATCAACCCTGGAGGAGCTTTGTACTTC
>TRBV3-1/TRBV3-2|-|-|TRBJ1-2
CASSQDLAYGYTF
TGTGCCAGCAGCCAAGATCTGGCTTATGGCTACACCTTC
>TRBV2|-|-|TRBJ1-6
CASSPDHIENSPLHF
TGTGCCAGCAGCCCCGACCACATCGAGAATTCACCCCTCCACTTT
>TRBV19|-|-|TRBJ2-7
CASSMRMTSSEQYF
TGTGCCAGTAGTATGAGAATGACATCCAGCGAGCAGTACTTC
>TRBV6-5|-|-|TRBJ1-3
CAGSYNRPLSGNTIYF
TGTGCCGGCAGTTACAACAGGCCCCTCTCTGGAAACACCATATATTTT
>TRBV24-1|TRBD1|-|TRBJ2-2
CATSDRGLGGELFF
TGTGCCACCAGTGATAGGGGGCTCGGCGGGGAGCTGTTTTTT
>TRBV15|-|-|TRBJ1-2
CATSGYGRNYGYTF
TGTGCCACCAGCGGATACGGCAGAAACTATGGCTACACCTTC
>TRBV7-9|-|once|TRBJ1-6
CASSPGGGSPLHF
TGTGCCAGCAGCCCGGGGGGGGGTTCACCCCTCCACTTT
>TRBV19|TRBD1|-|TRBJ1-1
CASSPRTGQGSEAFF
TGTGCCAGTAGTCCCCGGACAGGGCAAGGGTCTGAAGCTTTCTTT
>TRBV11-2|-|few|TRBJ1-5
CASSLAGSFNQPQHF
TGTGCCAGCAGCTTAGCAGGGTCATTCAATCAGCCCCAGCATTTT
>TRBV9|-|once|TRBJ1-4
CASSTTGTRNEKLFF
TGTGCCAGCAGCACCACCGGGACACGTAATGAAAAACTGTTTTTT
>TRBV7-9|-|-|TRBJ2-4
CASSLGAGAENIQYF
TGTGCCAGCAGCTTAGGAGCAGGGGCGGAAAACATTCAGTACTTC
>TRBV6-4|-|-|TRBJ1-1
CASSEEEGWGEAFF
TGTGCCAGCAGTGAGGAAGAGGGTTGGGGCGAAGCTTTCTTT
>TRBV5-3|-|few|TRBJ1-2
CARSLVGPQYGYTF
TGTGCCAGAAGCTTGGTCGGACCGCAATATGGCTACACCTTC
>TRBV13|-|-|TRBJ1-1
CASSLGRGNTEAFF
TGTGCCAGCAGCTTAGGTAGGGGGAACACTGAAGCTTTCTTT
>TRBV5-1|TRBD2|-|TRBJ2-1
CASIPGTSNDEQFF
TGCGCCAGCATCCCCGGGACTAGCAATGATGAGCAGTTCTTC
>TRBV29-1|-|-|TRBJ1-4
CSVRRGGTNEKLFF
TGCAGCGTTCGGCGGGGAGGAACTAATGAAAAACTGTTTTTT
>TRBV6-5|TRBD2|-|TRBJ2-5
CASGGRAGGGETQYF
TGTGCCAGCGGAGGGCGAGCGGGAGGTGGGGAGACCCAGTACTTC
>TRBV4-3|TRBD1|-|TRBJ2-1
CASSQAPTGESYNEQFF
TGCGCCAGCAGCCAAGCCCCGACAGGGGAAAGTTACAATGAGCAGTTCTTC
>TRBV23-1|-|few|TRBJ1-5
CASSRASNQPQHF
TGCGCCAGCAGTAGGGCGAGCAATCAGCCCCAGCATTTT
>TRBV19|-|-|TRBJ1-1
CASSSQGIDEAFF
TGTGCCAGTAGTTCTCAGGGTATTGATGAAGCTTTCTTT